Listed here are 17 T cell receptor beta chains from one sample, sequenced in a study of T cell repertoires in cytomegalovirus infection. TCRdb independently ran MiXCR on the reads; one entry per CDR3 protein. The sample has under 450,000 distinct CDR3 sequences, approximately 30% seen once; the top ten hold around an eighth. Their antigens are not known. The specimen was cultured PBMCs, collected from culture after CMV antigen stimulation. These receptors came from a human donor in good health (CMV status not recorded). Some clones in this sample may be carry-over from other donors' samples.

This rearrangement joins TRBV28 to TRBJ2-5; D is possibly TRBD2 (6 bases). The CDR3 length is 12 residues. Per germline, CDR1 MDHEN and CDR2 SYDVKM. The V end was cut by 8 bases, the J end by 2 bases, with 9 bases between. CDR3 sequence: CASLGTQETQYF. In nucleotides, the CDR3 is TGTGCCAGCCTCGGGACTCAAGAGACCCAGTACTTC.

This chain joins TRBV4-1 and TRBJ1-2; no definite D call. CDR1 MGHRA and CDR2 YSYEKL come from the germline V gene. Between the trimmed V and J ends, which lost 0 bases and 9 bases, there was a span of 8 bases. The CDR3 consists of 12 residues. The CDR3 loop is CASSQDTASYTF. For the CDR3, the DNA is TGCGCCAGCAGCCAAGACACTGCAAGCTACACCTTC.

The chain has TRBV13 and TRBJ1-1; tentative D call: TRBD1 (5 bases). The CDR3 totals 12 residues. Trimming took off 5 bases at V and 8 bases at J, with 12 bases between the two ends. Germline CDR1 is PRHDT and CDR2 is FYEKMQ (reference sequence). CDR3 sequence reads: CASSAGDGEAFF. The CDR3 region has the DNA TGTGCCAGCAGCGCGGGGGACGGAGAAGCTTTCTTT.

The V gene is TRBV6-5, the J gene TRBJ2-3; 7 nucleotides agree with TRBD2. The V and J ends lost 7 bases and 2 bases, in that order; junction bases with no gene match: 6. The CDR3 has 14 amino acids. Germline CDR1 MNHEY, CDR2 SVGAGI. CDR3 nucleotide sequence: TGTGCCAGCACCTTGACTAGCTTCACAGATACGCAGTATTTT. It codes for CASTLTSFTDTQYF.

The chain employs TRBV19 and TRBJ2-1, with 8 bases identical to TRBD2. Unmatched junction bases numbered 7, after V lost 5 bases and J lost 13 bases. The CDR3 is 12 residues long. Germline V lookup: CDR1 LNHDA, CDR2 SQIVND (reference sequence). The CDR3 sequence: CASSRGLAFQFF. CDR3 sequence (DNA): TGTGCCAGTAGTCGAGGACTAGCATTCCAGTTCTTC.

The chain employs TRBV7-2 and TRBJ1-6; unclear D gene. Deletions cut 1 base from V and 10 bases from J, with 11 bases between. The germline gives CDR1 SGHTA, CDR2 FQGNSA. This CDR3 has 14 amino acids. This CDR3 reads CASSLEIKGSPLHF. In DNA, the CDR3 is TGTGCCAGCAGCTTAGAAATTAAAGGCTCACCCCTCCACTTT. Combining the CDR3 with reference TRBV7-2 and TRBJ1-6 gives the whole variable domain GAGVSQSPSNKVTEKGKDVELRCDPISGHTALYWYRQSLGQGLEFLIYFQGNSAPDKSGLPSDRFSAERTGGSVSTLTIQRTQQEDSAVYLCASSLEIKGSPLHFGNGTRLTVT.

In its sample, this clonotype was seen many times. The chain uses TRBV7-2 and TRBJ1-1; a weak D match, TRBD1 (6 bases). CDR1 is SGHTA, CDR2 FQGNSA, per germline. With 5 bases removed from V and 1 base from J, the gap between germline ends came to 11 bases. The CDR3 is 14 amino acids. CDR3 DNA: TGTGCCAGCAGCCCCGGACAGACGAACACTGAAGCTTTCTTT. Translating it yields CASSPGQTNTEAFF.

Many counts were recorded for this clonotype. V gene TRBV7-2 combines with J gene TRBJ1-4; D is uncertain. Germline-derived CDR1 and CDR2 are SGHTA and FQGNSA. This CDR3 spans 13 amino acids. V was cut by 4 bases and J by 5 bases, with 8 bases left in between. CDR3 loop: CASSWMRNEKLFF. CDR3 nucleotides: TGTGCCAGCAGCTGGATGAGGAATGAAAAACTGTTTTTT.

This clonotype was detected ten times or more. This sequence joins TRBV7-2 and TRBJ2-3, with TRBD1 identical over 10 bases. Germline V gives CDR1 SGHTA, CDR2 FQGNSA. This CDR3 contains 16 residues. The V gene end was trimmed by 3 bases and the J gene end by 2 bases; junction bases not matched to a gene: 5. CDR3 nucleotides: TGTGCCAGCAGCTTGACCGGGACAGGGGACACAGATACGCAGTATTTT. The encoded protein is CASSLTGTGDTDTQYF.

In its sample, this clonotype was seen a few times. This chain joins TRBV7-2 and TRBJ2-2; D might be TRBD2 (6 bases). There are 17 residues in the CDR3. Trimming cost V 0 bases and J 5 bases, with 16 bases left between them. Germline V gene data show CDR1 as SGHTA and CDR2 as FQGNSA. The CDR3 DNA sequence: TGTGCCAGCAGCTTAGCTACCGGGACTGCCATTACCGGGGAGCTGTTTTTT. The encoded protein is CASSLATGTAITGELFF.

The chain carries TRBV4-2 and TRBJ2-3; 13 bases are a match to TRBD2. Trimming at V came to 3 bases and at J to 6 bases, leaving 9 bases not matched to a gene. CDR1 and CDR2 from the germline V gene are LGHNA and YNFKEQ. This CDR3 region has 17 residues. The CDR3 nucleotides read TGTGCCAGCAGCCACTCAGGGACTAGCGGGACAGGGGATACGCAGTATTTT. As protein: CASSHSGTSGTGDTQYF.

This clonotype was observed a few times. The rearrangement joins TRBV6-2 or TRBV6-3 to TRBJ1-1; D uncertain. CDR1 MNHEY and CDR2 SVGEGT come from the germline V gene. Deletions cut 2 bases from V and 1 base from J, with 11 bases between. CDR3 size: 15 residues. This CDR3 is CASSYSESRNTEAFF. CDR3 coding DNA: TGTGCCAGCAGTTACAGCGAGAGTCGGAACACTGAAGCTTTCTTT.

The rearrangement uses TRBV5-4 and TRBJ2-7; 9 bases match TRBD2. Germline values: CDR1 SGHNT, CDR2 YYREEE (reference sequence). V lost 7 bases, J lost 7 bases, and 15 bases stayed unmatched. CDR3 length: 15 residues. For the CDR3, the DNA is TGTGCCAGCCTCTTAGAGGCGGGAGGGCCAAGGGAGCAGTACGTC. Translated, it gives CASLLEAGGPREQYV.

This rearrangement joins TRBV20-1 to TRBJ2-1, with 9 positions matching TRBD2. This CDR3 has 14 residues. Trimming took 5 bases from V and 3 from J; bases not matched to a gene: 5. Germline CDR1 reads DFQATT; CDR2 reads SNEGSKA (reference sequence). The CDR3 region has the DNA TGCAGTGCTGAGCGGGAGGTCAGCTACAATGAGCAGTTCTTC. Residues: CSAEREVSYNEQFF.

This clonotype was seen a handful of times. The rearrangement joins TRBV7-2 to TRBJ2-5; D might be TRBD2 (6 bases). Germline CDR1 is SGHTA and CDR2 is FQGNSA. With 3 bases removed from V and 6 bases from J, the gap between germline ends came to 26 bases. The CDR3 has 18 amino acids. The CDR3, as DNA: TGTGCCAGCAGCTTGGCTAGCGTTGGGGCAGAGTCGGTGAAGACCCAGTACTTC. Translated: CASSLASVGAESVKTQYF.

The chain couples TRBV29-1 to TRBJ2-4; 8 bases fit TRBD1. Germline-derived CDR1 and CDR2 are SQVTM and ANQGSEA. CDR3 length: 13 amino acids. Trimming cost V 7 bases and J 8 bases; bases outside gene matches: 10. The CDR3 bases are TGCAGCGCTACGACAGGGGCGATGGACATTCAGTACTTC. It codes for CSATTGAMDIQYF.

CDR3 in DNA: TGTGCCAGCAGGAACGGACTAGCGGGAGAACACGGGGAGCTGTTTTTT. Amino acids: CASRNGLAGEHGELFF. This sequence joins TRBV12-3 or TRBV12-4 and TRBJ2-2; 13 bases are shared with TRBD2. The CDR3 consists of 16 residues. After removal of 6 bases from V and 7 bases from J, the junction contained 8 bases not matched to a gene.